This TCR beta chain was recovered during a study of T cells in Graves' hyperthyroidism and ophthalmopathy. This clonotype showed up many times. Researchers took RNA transcripts and amplified the TCR beta CDR3 regions from them. First-round RT-PCR of the TCR CDR3 relied on the HTBI primer set. TCRdb redid the calling of the multiplex PCR reads with MiXCR, one entry per CDR3 protein. The table shows around 690,000 distinct CDR3 sequences, with approximately 15% occurring only once. Patients aged 18 to 65 had newly diagnosed hyperthyroidism that had lasted under 2 months. The sequencing sample was made of blood. The source of this sequence is a man aged 45 to 65 with Graves' hyperthyroidism.

This chain's CDR3 is CASRHGGQDSFYEQYF. The CDR3, as DNA: TGTGCCAGCAGGCATGGGGGACAGGATTCCTTCTACGAGCAGTACTTC. This chain links TRBV28 with TRBJ2-7, with TRBD1 matching over 8 bases. Germline assignment: CDR1 MDHEN and CDR2 SYDVKM. Trimming cost V 6 bases and J 3 bases; bases outside gene matches: 13. The CDR3 consists of 16 residues.